Given below is one T cell receptor (beta chain) in context. Original processing notes: Reference gene primers were amplified, and this amplification served to estimate nucleated cell counts. Sequencing used immunoSEQ multiplex PCR; TCRdb keeps in-frame clones, though not all of them. V, J and clone size are those of that table, while D and trimming were read from the DNA. The repertoire holds 100,000 to 150,000 clones, with more than 70% as singletons. Looked up from germline, CDR1 is MNHEY and CDR2 is SMNVEV (reference sequence). The CDR3 is made up of 17 amino acids. J was trimmed by 2 bases and V by 5 bases; bases with no gene match: 11. The record originates from a study of blood T cell repertoires in COVID-19.

The sequenced sample consisted of peripheral blood. The TCR was taken from a man at least 80 years old with active or convalescent COVID-19. The chain uses TRBV27 and TRBJ1-5; the match to TRBD1 covers 8 bases. The CDR3 bases are TGTGCCAGCAGTCCCAAACAAGGACAGGGAGGCAATCAGCCCCAGCATTTT. Amino acids: CASSPKQGQGGNQPQHF.